The clone carrying this T cell receptor beta chain was recorded once. This sample was included in a study of blood T cells in healthy people across ages. Together with a sample-barcoded 5' primer, a J-beta primer mix was included in a second PCR lasting roughly 6 to 12 cycles. Tags on each cDNA molecule came from a template-switch adaptor with 12 random nucleotides. MiXCR, run by TCRdb on the 5' RACE reads, gives a single entry per CDR3 protein. Of some 850,000 distinct CDR3 sequences in the sample, more than 25% are singletons; the top ten hold 3%. Germline CDR1 is DFQATT and CDR2 is SNEGSKA (reference sequence). The V end was cut by 3 bases, the J end by 7 bases, with 6 bases between. This CDR3 has 11 amino acids. This sample also belongs to another study, concerning T cells of mothers and their children. From that study: Unrelated mother-child pairs always had slightly, but never significantly, lower normalized overlap than related pairs.

This TCR was sampled from a boy younger than 18 in good health. The V call is TRBV20-1, the J call TRBJ1-4, with D unresolved. The sequencing input was blood. Written as DNA, the CDR3 is TGCAGTGCTAGGAGAGGTGAAAAACTGTTTTTT. This translates into CSARRGEKLFF.